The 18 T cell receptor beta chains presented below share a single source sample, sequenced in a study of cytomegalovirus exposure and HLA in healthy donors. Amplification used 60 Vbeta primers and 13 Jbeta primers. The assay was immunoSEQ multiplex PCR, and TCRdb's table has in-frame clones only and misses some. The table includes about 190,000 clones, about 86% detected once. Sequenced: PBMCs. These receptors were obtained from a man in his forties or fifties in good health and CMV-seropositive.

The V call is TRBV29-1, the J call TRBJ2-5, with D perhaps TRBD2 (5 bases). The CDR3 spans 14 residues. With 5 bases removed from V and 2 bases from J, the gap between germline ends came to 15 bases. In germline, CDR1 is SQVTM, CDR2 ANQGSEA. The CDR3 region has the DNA TGCAGCGTTCTTCCGGGGATGGCGCAAGAGACCCAGTACTTC. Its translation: CSVLPGMAQETQYF.

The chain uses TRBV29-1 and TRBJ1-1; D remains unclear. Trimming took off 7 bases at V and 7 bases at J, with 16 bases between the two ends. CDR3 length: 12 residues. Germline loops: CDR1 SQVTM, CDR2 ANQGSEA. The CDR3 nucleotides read TGCAGCGACTCCGACCTTAGGAGTGAAGCTTTCTTT. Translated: CSDSDLRSEAFF. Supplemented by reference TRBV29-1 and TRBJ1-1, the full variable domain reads SAVISQKPSRDICQRGTSLTIQCQVDSQVTMMFWYRQQPGQSLTLIATANQGSEATYESGFVIDKFPISRPNLTFSTLTVSNMSPEDSSIYLCSDSDLRSEAFFGQGTRLTVV.

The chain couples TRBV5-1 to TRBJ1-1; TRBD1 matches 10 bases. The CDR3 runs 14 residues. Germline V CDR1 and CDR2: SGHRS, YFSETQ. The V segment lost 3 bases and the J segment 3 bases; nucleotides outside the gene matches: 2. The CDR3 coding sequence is TGCGCCAGCAGCTCCGGACAGGGGGACACTGAAGCTTTCTTT. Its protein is CASSSGQGDTEAFF. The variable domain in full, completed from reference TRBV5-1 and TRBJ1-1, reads KAGVTQTPRYLIKTRGQQVTLSCSPISGHRSVSWYQQTPGQGLQFLFEYFSETQRNKGNFPGRFSGRQFSNSRSEMNVSTLELGDSALYLCASSSGQGDTEAFFGQGTRLTVV.

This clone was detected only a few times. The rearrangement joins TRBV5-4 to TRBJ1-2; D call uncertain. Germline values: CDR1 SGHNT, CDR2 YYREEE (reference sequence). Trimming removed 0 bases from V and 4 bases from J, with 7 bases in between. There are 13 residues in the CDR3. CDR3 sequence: CASSLGGGYGYTF. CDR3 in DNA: TGTGCCAGCAGCTTGGGGGGAGGCTATGGCTACACCTTC. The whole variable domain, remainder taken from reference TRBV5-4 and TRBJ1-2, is ETGVTQSPTHLIKTRGQQVTLRCSSQSGHNTVSWYQQALGQGPQFIFQYYREEENGRGNFPPRFSGLQFPNYSSELNVNALELDDSALYLCASSLGGGYGYTFGSGTRLTVV.

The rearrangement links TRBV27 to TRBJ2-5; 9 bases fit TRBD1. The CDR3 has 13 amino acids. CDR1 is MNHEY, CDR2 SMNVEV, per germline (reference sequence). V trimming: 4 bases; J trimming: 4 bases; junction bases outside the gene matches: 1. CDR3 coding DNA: TGTGCCAGCAGTTCGGACAGGGGAGAGACCCAGTACTTC. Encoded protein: CASSSDRGETQYF.

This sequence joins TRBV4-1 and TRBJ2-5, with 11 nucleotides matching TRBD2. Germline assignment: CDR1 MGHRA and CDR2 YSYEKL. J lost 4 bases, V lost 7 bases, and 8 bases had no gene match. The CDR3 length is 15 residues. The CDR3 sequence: CASTRVAGGGETQYF. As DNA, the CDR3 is TGCGCCAGCACCCGGGTAGCGGGAGGGGGAGAGACCCAGTACTTC.

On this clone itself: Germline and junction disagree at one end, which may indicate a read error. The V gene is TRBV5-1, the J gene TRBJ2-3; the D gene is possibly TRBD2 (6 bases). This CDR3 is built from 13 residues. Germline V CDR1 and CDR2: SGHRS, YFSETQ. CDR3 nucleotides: TGCGCCAGCAGCTTGGGATCGGGAGATACGCGGTATTTT. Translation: CASSLGSGDTRYF.

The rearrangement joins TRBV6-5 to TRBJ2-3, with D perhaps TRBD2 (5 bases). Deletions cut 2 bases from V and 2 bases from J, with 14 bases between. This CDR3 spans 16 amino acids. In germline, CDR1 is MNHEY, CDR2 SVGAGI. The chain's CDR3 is CASSYLGAELTDTQYF. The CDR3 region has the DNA TGTGCCAGCAGTTACCTTGGAGCGGAACTCACAGATACGCAGTATTTT.

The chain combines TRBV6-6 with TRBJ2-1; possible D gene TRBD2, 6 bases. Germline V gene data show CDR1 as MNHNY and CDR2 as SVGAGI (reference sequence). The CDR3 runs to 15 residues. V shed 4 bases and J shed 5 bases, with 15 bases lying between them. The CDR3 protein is CASSSRDSGDNEQFF. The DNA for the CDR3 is TGTGCCAGCAGTTCCAGGGACTCCGGCGACAATGAGCAGTTCTTC.

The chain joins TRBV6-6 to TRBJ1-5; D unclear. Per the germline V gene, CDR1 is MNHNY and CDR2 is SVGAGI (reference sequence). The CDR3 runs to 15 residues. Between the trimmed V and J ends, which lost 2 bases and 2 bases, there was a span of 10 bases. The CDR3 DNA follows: TGTGCCAGCAGTTACGTCCCTATGGGCAATCAGCCCCAGCATTTT. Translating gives CASSYVPMGNQPQHF.

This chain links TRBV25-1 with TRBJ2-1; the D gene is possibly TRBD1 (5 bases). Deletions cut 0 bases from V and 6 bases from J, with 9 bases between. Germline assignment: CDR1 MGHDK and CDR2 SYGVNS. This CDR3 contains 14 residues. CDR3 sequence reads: CASSEYPRGNEQFF. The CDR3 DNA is TGTGCCAGCAGTGAATACCCTAGGGGCAATGAGCAGTTCTTC.

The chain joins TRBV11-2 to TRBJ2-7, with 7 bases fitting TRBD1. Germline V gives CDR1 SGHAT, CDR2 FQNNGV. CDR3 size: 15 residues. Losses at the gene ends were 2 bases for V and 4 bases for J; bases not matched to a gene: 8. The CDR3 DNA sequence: TGTGCCAGCAGCTTAACCGGGACAGACGTTTACGAGCAGTACTTC. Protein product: CASSLTGTDVYEQYF.

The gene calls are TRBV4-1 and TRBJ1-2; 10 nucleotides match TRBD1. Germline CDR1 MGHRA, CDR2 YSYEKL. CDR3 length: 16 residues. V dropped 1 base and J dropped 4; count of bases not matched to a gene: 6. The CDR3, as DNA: TGCGCCAGCAGCCAAGTTCCGGGACAGGGGTCCTATGGCTACACCTTC. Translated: CASSQVPGQGSYGYTF.

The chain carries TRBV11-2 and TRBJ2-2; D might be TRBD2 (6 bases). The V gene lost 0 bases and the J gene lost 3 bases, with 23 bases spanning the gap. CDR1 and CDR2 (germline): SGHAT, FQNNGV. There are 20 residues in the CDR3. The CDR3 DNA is TGTGCCAGCAGCTTAGATGCCACTGCGGGACGGCGGTCGGACACCGGGGAGCTGTTTTTT. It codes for CASSLDATAGRRSDTGELFF.

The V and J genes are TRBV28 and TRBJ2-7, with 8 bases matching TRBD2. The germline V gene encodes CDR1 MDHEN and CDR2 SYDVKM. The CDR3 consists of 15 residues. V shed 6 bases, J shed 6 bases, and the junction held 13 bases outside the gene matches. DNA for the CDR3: TGTGCCAGCAGGGGGTTTGAAGCGGGAGAAGGCGAGCAGTACTTC. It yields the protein CASRGFEAGEGEQYF.

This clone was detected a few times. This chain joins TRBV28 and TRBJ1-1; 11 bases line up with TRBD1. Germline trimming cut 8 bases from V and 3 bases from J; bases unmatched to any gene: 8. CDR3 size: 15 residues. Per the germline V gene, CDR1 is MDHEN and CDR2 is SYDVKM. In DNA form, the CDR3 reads TGTGCCAGCGAAGGACAGGGGGCGGGGTACACTGAAGCTTTCTTT. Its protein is CASEGQGAGYTEAFF.

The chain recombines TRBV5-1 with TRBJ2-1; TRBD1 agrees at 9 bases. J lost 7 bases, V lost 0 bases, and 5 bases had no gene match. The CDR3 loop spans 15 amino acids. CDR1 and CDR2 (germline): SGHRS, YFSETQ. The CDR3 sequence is CASSLDTGGANEQFF. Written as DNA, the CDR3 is TGCGCCAGCAGCTTGGATACAGGGGGCGCGAATGAGCAGTTCTTC.

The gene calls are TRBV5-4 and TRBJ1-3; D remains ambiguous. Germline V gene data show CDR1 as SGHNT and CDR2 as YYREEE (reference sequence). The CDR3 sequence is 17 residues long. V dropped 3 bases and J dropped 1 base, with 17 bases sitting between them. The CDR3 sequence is CASSSRPARGSGNTIYF. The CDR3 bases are TGTGCCAGCAGCTCCCGCCCCGCCCGGGGTTCTGGAAACACCATATATTTT. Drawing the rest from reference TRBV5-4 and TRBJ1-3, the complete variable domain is ETGVTQSPTHLIKTRGQQVTLRCSSQSGHNTVSWYQQALGQGPQFIFQYYREEENGRGNFPPRFSGLQFPNYSSELNVNALELDDSALYLCASSSRPARGSGNTIYFGEGSWLTVV.